This TCR beta chain was recorded in a study of immune evolution from preneoplasia to lung adenocarcinoma. Broader study findings: Clonality was highest in normal lung, lower in later-stage lesions apparently.

With regard to this clone: Its specificity is not known.

Patient tissue came from resections in Japan or China, 2014–2017. Premalignant or tumor cells were enriched by macro-dissection after pathologic assessment. Profiled with immunoSEQ multiplex PCR; TCRdb holds only in-frame clones, not every one. This table holds some 8,200 clones, roughly 83% found once. V was cut by 1 base and J by 6 bases, with 9 bases left in between. This CDR3 region has 13 residues. Germline V gives CDR1 SEHNR, CDR2 FQNEAQ (reference sequence). The sequenced sample was FFPE invasive lung adenocarcinoma tissue. This receptor was obtained from a person aged 50-70 years with lung adenocarcinoma. The chain employs TRBV7-9 and TRBJ1-2; maybe TRBD1 (5 bases). The CDR3: CASSLGGGDGYTF. The CDR3 coding sequence is TGTGCCAGCAGCTTAGGGGGGGGTGATGGCTACACCTTC. Based on the CDR3 plus reference TRBV7-9 and TRBJ1-2, the full variable domain is DTGVSQNPRHKITKRGQNVTFRCDPISEHNRLYWYRQTLGQGPEFLTYFQNEAQLEKSRLLSDRFSAERPKGSFSTLEIQRTEQGDSAMYLCASSLGGGDGYTFGSGTRLTVV.